The clone carrying this T cell receptor (beta chain) was counted only a few times. Its antigen is not identified. How the authors handled the data: ImmunoSEQ junction-only sequences lacked quality scores, so their filtering differed. The repertoire was sequenced with immunoSEQ multiplex PCR; TCRdb's copy has only in-frame clones and lacks some. That table is the source of V, J and clone size, and D and trimming were worked out from the DNA. The sample includes a few million clones, 80% to 95% of them seen just once. Researchers partitioned CD4+ cells into CD45RA+ naive and CD45RA-negative memory subsets. Germline-derived CDR1 and CDR2 are KGHSH and LQKENI. V lost 4 bases, J lost 1 base, and 10 bases lay in between. The CDR3 covers 14 residues. This entry belongs to a study of shared clonotypes between healthy human individuals. The study's findings and limits: The authors expected sequencing depth to affect clonotype sharing among donors.

The J gene is TRBJ1-1, the V gene TRBV18, with D perhaps matching TRBD1 (6 bases). The clonotype was recovered from a young man in good health. Some clones in this sample may be carry-over from other donors' samples. Sample: naive CD4+ T cells from PBMCs. As to subset: CD45RA+ positively selected. CDR3 in DNA: TGTGCCAGCTCACGCGGGACACCGAACACTGAAGCTTTCTTT. The encoded protein is CASSRGTPNTEAFF.